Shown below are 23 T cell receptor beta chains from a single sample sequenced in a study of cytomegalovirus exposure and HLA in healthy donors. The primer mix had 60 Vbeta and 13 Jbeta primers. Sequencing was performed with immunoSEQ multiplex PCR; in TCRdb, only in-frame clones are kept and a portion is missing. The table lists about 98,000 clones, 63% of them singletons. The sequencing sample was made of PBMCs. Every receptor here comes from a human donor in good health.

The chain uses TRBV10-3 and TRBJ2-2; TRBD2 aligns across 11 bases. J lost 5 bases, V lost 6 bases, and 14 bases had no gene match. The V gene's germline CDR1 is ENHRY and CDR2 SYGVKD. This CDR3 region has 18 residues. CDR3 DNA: TGTGCCATCAGCCTTGGTTACCTAGCGGGAGGAATAACCGGGGAGCTGTTTTTT. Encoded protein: CAISLGYLAGGITGELFF.

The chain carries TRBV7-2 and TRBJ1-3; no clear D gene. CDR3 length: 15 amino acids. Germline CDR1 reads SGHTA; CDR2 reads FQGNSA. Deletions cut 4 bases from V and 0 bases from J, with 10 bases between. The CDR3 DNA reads TGTGCCAGCAGCTCCGCGCGGCACTCTGGAAACACCATATATTTT. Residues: CASSSARHSGNTIYF. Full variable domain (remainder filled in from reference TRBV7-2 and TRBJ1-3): GAGVSQSPSNKVTEKGKDVELRCDPISGHTALYWYRQSLGQGLEFLIYFQGNSAPDKSGLPSDRFSAERTGGSVSTLTIQRTQQEDSAVYLCASSSARHSGNTIYFGEGSWLTVV.

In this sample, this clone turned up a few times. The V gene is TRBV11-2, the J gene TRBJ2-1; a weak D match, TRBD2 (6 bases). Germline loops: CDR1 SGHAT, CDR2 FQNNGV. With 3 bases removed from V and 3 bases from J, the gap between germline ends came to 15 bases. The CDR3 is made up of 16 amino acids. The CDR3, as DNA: TGTGCCAGCAGCTTTTCCCCGGGACTCGTCTACAATGAGCAGTTCTTC. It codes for CASSFSPGLVYNEQFF.

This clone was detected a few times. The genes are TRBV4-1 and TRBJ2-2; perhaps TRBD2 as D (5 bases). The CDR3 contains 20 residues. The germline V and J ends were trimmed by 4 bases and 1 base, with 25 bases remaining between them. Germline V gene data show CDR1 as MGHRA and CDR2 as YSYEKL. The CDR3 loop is CASSRLLLTGLAGNTGELFF. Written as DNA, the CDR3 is TGCGCCAGCAGCCGTCTTCTGCTTACCGGACTGGCTGGGAACACCGGGGAGCTGTTTTTT.

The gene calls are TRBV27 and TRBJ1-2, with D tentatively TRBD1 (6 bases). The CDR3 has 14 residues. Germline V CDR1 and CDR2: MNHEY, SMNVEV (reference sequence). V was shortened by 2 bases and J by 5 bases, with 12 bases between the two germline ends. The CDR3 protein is CASSLRGTIYGYTF. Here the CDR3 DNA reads TGTGCCAGCAGTTTAAGGGGGACCATTTATGGCTACACCTTC.

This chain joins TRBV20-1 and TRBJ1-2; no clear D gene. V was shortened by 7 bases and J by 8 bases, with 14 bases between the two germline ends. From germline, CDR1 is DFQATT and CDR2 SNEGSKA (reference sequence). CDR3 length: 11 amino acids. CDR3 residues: CSVERDRGYTF. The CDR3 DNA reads TGCAGTGTGGAGAGGGATAGGGGCTACACCTTC.

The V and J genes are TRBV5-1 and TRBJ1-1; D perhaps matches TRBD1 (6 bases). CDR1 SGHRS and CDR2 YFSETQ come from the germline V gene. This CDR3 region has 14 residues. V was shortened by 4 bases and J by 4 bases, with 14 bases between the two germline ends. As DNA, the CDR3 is TGCGCCAGCAGCCCAAGGGGGGGTCCCACTGAAGCTTTCTTT. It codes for CASSPRGGPTEAFF.

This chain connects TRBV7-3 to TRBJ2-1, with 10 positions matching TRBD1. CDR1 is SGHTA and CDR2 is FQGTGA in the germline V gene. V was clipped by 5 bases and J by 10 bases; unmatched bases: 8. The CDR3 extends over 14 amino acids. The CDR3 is CASSAGTGVGEQFF. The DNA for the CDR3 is TGTGCCAGCAGCGCCGGGACAGGGGTTGGGGAGCAGTTCTTC.

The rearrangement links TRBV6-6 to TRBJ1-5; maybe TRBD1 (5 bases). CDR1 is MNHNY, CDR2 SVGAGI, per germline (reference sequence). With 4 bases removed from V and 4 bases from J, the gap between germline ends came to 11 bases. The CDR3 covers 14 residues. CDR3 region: CASSLIGGNQPQHF. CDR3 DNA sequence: TGTGCCAGCAGTTTAATTGGGGGGAATCAGCCCCAGCATTTT.

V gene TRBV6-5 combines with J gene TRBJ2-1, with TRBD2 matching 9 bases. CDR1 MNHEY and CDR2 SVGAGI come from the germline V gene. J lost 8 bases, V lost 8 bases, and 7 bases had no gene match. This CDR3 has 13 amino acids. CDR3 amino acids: CASGGRGLYEQFF. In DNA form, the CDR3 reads TGTGCCAGCGGCGGGAGGGGGCTGTATGAGCAGTTCTTC.

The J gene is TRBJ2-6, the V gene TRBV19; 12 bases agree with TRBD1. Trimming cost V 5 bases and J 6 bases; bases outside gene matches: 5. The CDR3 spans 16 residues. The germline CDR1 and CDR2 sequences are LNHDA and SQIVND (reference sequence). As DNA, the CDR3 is TGTGCCAGTAGTTCGGGACAGGGGGCGTCGGCCAACGTCCTGACTTTC. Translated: CASSSGQGASANVLTF.

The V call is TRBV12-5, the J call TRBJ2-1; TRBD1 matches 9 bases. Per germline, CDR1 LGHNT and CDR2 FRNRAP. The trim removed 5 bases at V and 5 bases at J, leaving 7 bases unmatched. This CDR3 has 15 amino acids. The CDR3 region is CASGRGTGLNNEQFF. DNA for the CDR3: TGTGCTAGTGGTCGGGGGACAGGGCTTAACAATGAGCAGTTCTTC.

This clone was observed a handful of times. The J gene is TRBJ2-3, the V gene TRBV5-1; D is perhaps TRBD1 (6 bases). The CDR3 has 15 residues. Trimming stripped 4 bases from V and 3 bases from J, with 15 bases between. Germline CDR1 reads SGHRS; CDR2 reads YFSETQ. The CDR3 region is CASSQRTVSTDTQYF. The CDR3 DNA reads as TGCGCCAGCAGCCAAAGGACAGTCTCGACAGATACGCAGTATTTT.

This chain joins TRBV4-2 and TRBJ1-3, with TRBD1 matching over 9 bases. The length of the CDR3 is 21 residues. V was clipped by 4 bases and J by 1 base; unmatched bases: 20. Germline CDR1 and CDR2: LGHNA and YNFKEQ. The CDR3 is CASSREMGGQGLLQSGNTIYF. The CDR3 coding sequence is TGTGCCAGCAGCCGAGAAATGGGGGGACAGGGCCTTTTACAATCTGGAAACACCATATATTTT.

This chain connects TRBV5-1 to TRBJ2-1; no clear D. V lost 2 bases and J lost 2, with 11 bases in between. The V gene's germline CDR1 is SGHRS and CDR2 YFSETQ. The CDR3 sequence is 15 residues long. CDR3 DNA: TGCGCCAGCAGCTTCGCCGAGGCTGCCTACAATGAGCAGTTCTTC. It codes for CASSFAEAAYNEQFF.

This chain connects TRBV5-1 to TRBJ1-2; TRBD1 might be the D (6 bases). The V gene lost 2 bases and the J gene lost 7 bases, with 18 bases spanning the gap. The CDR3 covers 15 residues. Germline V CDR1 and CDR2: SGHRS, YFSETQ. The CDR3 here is CASSLSGGGVRGYTF. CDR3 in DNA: TGCGCCAGCAGCTTATCTGGTGGGGGCGTGCGTGGCTACACCTTC.

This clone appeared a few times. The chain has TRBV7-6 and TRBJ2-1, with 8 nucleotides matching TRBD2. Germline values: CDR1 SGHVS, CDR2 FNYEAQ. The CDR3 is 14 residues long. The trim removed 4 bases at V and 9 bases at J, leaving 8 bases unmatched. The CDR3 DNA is TGTGCCAGCAGCTCACGGGAGGGCCGGGTTGAGCAGTTCTTC. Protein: CASSSREGRVEQFF.

The CDR3 reads CASSFEGSYEQYF. As DNA, the CDR3 is TGTGCCAGCAGTTTCGAGGGCTCCTACGAGCAGTACTTC. V is TRBV27 and J is TRBJ2-5; maybe TRBD2 (5 bases). The closer fit of TRBJ2-7 to the DNA end suggests the J call may be wrong. CDR1 MNHEY and CDR2 SMNVEV come from the germline V gene (reference sequence). There are 13 residues in the CDR3.

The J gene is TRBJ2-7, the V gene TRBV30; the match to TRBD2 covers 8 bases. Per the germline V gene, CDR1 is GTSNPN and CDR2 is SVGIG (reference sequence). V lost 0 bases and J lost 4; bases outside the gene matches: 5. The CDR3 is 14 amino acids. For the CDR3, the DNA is TGTGCCTGGAGTGTCGCGGCGGGAGGATACGAGCAGTACTTC. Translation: CAWSVAAGGYEQYF.

This CDR3 reads CASSPRDFREQYF. CDR3 in DNA: TGTGCCAGCAGCCCACGGGACTTTCGAGAGCAGTACTTC. The chain employs TRBV7-9 and TRBJ2-7; tentatively, D is TRBD2 (6 bases). Trimming took off 5 bases at V and 7 bases at J, with 15 bases between the two ends. The length of the CDR3 is 13 residues. Germline values: CDR1 SEHNR, CDR2 FQNEAQ (reference sequence).

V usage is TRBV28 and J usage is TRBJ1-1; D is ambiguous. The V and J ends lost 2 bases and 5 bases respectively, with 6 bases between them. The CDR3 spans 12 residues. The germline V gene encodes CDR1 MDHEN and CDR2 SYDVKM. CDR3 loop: CASSLPGTEAFF. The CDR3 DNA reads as TGTGCCAGCAGTTTACCGGGTACTGAAGCTTTCTTT.

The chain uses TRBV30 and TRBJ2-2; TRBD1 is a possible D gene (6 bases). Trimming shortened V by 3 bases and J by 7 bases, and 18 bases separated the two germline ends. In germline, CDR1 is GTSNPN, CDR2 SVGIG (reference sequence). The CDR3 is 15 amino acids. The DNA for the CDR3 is TGTGCCTGGAGCTCCCCGAAGGGGGTAGTCGGGGAGCTGTTTTTT. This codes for CAWSSPKGVVGELFF.

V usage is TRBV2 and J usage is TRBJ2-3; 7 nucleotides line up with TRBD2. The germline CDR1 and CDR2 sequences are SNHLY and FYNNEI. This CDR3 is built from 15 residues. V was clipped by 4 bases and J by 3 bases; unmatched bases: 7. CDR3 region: CASSVLAAGTDTQYF. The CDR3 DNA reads TGTGCCAGCAGTGTACTAGCAGCGGGGACAGATACGCAGTATTTT.